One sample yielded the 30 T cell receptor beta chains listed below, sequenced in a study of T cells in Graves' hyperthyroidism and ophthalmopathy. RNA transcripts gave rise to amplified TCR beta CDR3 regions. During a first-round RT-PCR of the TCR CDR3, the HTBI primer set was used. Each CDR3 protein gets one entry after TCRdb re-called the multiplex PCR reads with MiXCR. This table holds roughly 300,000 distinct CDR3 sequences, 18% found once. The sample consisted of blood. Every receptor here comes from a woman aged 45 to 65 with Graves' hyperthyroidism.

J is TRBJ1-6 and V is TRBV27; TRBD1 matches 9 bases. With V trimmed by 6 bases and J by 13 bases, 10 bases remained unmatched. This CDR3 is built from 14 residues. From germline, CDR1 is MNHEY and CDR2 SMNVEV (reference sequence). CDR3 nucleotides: TGTGCCAGCAGGCTAGACAGGGGGTCGGGTCCCCTCCACTTT. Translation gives CASRLDRGSGPLHF.

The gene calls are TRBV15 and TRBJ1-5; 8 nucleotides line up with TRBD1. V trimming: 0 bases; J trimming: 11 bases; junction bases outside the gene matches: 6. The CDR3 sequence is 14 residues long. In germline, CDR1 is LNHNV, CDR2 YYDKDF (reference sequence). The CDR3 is CATSRDRGRESQHF. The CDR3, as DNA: TGTGCCACCAGCAGAGACAGGGGGCGGGAGTCCCAGCATTTT.

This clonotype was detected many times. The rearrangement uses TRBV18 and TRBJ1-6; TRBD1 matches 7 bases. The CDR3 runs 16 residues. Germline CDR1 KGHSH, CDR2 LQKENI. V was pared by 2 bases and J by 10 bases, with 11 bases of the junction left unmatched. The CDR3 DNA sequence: TGTGCCAGCTCACCATGGGAGACAGGGCCGGAATCACCCCTCCACTTT. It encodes CASSPWETGPESPLHF.

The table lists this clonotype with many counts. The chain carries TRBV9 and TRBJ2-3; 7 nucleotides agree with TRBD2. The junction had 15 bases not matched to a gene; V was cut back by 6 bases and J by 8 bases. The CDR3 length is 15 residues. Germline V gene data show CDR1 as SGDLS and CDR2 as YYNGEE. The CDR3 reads CASTGGFETSGTQYF. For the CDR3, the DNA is TGTGCCAGCACCGGGGGGTTCGAGACCAGTGGTACGCAGTATTTT. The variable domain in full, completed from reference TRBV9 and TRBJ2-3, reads DSGVTQTPKHLITATGQRVTLRCSPRSGDLSVYWYQQSLDQGLQFLIQYYNGEERAKGNILERFSAQQFPDLHSELNLSSLELGDSALYFCASTGGFETSGTQYFGPGTRLTVL.

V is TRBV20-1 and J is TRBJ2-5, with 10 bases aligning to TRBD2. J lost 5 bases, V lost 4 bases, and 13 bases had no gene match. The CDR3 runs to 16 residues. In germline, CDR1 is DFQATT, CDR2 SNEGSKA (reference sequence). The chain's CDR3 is CSAIRGPAGGGETQYF. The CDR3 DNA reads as TGCAGTGCTATCCGAGGGCCAGCGGGAGGGGGGGAGACCCAGTACTTC.

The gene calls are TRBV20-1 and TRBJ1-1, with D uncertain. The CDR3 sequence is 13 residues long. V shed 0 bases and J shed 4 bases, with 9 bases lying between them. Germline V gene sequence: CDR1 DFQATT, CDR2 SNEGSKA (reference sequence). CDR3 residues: CSARDPGSTEAFF. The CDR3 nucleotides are TGCAGTGCTAGAGACCCGGGATCCACTGAAGCTTTCTTT.

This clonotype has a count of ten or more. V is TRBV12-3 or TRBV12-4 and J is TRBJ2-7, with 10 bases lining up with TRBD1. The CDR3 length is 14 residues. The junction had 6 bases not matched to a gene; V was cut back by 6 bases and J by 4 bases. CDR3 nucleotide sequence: TGTGCCAGCAGCCGGGACAGGGGTTTTTACGAGCAGTACGTC. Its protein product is CASSRDRGFYEQYV.

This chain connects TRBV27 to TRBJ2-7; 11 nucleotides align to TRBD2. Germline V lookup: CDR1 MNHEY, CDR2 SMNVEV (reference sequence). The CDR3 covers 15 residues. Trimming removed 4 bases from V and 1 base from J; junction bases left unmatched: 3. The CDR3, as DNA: TGTGCCAGCAGTTCACTAGCGGGGGTTTCCTACGAGCAGTACGTC. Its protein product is CASSSLAGVSYEQYV.

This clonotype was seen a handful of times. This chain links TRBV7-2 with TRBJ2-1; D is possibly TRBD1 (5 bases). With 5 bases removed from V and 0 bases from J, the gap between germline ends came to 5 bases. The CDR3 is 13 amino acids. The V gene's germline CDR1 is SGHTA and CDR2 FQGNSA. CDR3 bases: TGTGCCAGCAGCGGGGCCTCCTACAATGAGCAGTTCTTC. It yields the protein CASSGASYNEQFF.

This CDR3 is CASSLRGQHLYGYTF. The CDR3 bases are TGTGCCAGCAGCTTGAGGGGGCAGCACCTCTATGGCTACACCTTC. The chain couples TRBV5-6 to TRBJ1-2; 7 nucleotides match TRBD1. V gave up 1 base and J gave up 4 bases; unmatched junction bases: 7. The CDR3 has 15 amino acids. Per germline, CDR1 SGHDT and CDR2 YYEEEE.

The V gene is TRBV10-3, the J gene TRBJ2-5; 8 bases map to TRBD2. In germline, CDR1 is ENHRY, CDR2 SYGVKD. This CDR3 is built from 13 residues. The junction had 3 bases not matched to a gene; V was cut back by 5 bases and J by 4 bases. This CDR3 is CAISREGRETQYF. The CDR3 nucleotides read TGTGCCATCAGTCGGGAGGGGCGAGAGACCCAGTACTTC.

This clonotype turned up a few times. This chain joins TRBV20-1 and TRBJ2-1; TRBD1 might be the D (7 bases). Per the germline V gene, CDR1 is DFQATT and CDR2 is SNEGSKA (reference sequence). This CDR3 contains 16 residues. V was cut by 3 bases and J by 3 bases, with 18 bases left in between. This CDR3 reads CSARYHAGQIYNEQFF. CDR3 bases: TGCAGTGCTAGGTATCACGCGGGACAGATCTACAATGAGCAGTTCTTC.

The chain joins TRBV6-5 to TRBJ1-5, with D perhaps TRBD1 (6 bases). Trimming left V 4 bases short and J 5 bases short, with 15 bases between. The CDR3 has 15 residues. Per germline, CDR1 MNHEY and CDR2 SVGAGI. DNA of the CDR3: TGTGCCAGCAGTTGGCAAAGGGGGGGGGATCAGCCCCAGCATTTT. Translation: CASSWQRGGDQPQHF.

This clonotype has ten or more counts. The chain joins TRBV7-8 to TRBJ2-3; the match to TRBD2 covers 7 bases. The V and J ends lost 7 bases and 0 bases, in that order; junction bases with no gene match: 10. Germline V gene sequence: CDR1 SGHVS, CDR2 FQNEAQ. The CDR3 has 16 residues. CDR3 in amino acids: CASNLYGEGSTDTQYF. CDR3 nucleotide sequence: TGTGCCAGCAACCTTTACGGGGAGGGGAGCACAGATACGCAGTATTTT.

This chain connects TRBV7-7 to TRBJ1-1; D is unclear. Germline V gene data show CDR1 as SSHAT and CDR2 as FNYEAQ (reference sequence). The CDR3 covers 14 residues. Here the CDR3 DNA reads TGTGCTAGCCGACCCTTTCCGGGGAACACTGAAGCTTTCTTT. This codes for CASRPFPGNTEAFF. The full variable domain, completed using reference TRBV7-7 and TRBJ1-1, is GAGVSQSPRYKVTKRGQDVTLRCDPISSHATLYWYQQALGQGPEFLTYFNYEAQPDKSGLPSDRFSAERPEGSISTLTIQRTEQRDSAMYRCASRPFPGNTEAFFGQGTRLTVV.

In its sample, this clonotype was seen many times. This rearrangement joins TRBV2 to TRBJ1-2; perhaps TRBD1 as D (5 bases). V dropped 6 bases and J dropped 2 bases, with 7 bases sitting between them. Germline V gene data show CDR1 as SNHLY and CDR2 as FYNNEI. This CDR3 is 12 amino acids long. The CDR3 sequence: CASSGGNYGYTF. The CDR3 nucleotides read TGTGCCAGCAGCGGGGGAAACTATGGCTACACCTTC.

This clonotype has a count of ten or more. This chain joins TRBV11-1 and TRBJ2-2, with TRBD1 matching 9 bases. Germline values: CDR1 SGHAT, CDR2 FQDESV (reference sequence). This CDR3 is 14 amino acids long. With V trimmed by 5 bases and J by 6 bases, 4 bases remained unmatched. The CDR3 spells CASSPGQGSGELFF. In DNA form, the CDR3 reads TGTGCCAGCAGCCCGGGACAGGGTTCCGGGGAGCTGTTTTTT.

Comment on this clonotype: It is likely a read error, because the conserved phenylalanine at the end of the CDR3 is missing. The chain's CDR3 is CASSFLGGVDEQYI. The CDR3 coding sequence is TGTGCCAGCAGCTTTTTAGGGGGCGTCGACGAGCAGTACATC. This chain connects TRBV7-8 to TRBJ2-7; 7 bases are shared with TRBD1. The V gene end was trimmed by 3 bases and the J gene end by 5 bases; junction bases not matched to a gene: 7. The CDR3 runs 14 residues. Per the germline V gene, CDR1 is SGHVS and CDR2 is FQNEAQ.

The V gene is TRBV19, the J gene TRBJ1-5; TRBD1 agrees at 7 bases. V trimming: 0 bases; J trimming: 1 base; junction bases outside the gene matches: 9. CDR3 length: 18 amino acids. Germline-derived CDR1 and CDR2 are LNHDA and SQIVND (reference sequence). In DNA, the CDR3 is TGTGCCAGTAGTATAGATTTCTCCGACAGGGTGAGCAATCAGCCCCAGCATTTT. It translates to CASSIDFSDRVSNQPQHF.

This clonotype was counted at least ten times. The CDR3 is CASSHPRDRDTQYF. The CDR3 DNA sequence: TGTGCCAGCTCTCACCCTCGGGACCGGGATACGCAGTATTTT. This sequence joins TRBV18 and TRBJ2-3; possibly TRBD1 or TRBD2 for D (5 bases each). V lost 6 bases and J lost 6, with 16 bases in between. CDR1 and CDR2 (germline): KGHSH, LQKENI. CDR3 length: 14 residues.

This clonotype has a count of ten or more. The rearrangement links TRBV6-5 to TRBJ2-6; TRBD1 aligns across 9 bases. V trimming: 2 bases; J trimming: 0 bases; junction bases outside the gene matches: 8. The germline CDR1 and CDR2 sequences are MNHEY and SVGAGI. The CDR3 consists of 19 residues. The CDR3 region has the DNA TGTGCCAGCAGTTACGGCGCGGGGACAGGGATCTCTGGGGCCAACGTCCTGACTTTC. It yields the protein CASSYGAGTGISGANVLTF.

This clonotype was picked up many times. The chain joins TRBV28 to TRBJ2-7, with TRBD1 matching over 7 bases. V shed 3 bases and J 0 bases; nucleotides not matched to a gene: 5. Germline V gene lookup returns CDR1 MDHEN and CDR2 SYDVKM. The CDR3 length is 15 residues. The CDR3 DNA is TGTGCCAGCAGTTTTCCCGGGACAGACTCCTACGAGCAGTACTTC. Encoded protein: CASSFPGTDSYEQYF.

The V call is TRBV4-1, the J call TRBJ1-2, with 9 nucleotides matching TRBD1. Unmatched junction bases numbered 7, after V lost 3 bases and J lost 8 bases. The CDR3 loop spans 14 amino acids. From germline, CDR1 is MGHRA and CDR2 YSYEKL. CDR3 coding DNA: TGCGCCAGCAGCCATCAACAGGGGGCCGGGGGCTACACCTTC. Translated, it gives CASSHQQGAGGYTF.

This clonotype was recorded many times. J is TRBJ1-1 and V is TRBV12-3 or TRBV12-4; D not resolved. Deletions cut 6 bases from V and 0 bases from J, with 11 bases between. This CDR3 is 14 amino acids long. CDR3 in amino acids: CASRRSTVNTEAFF. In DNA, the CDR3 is TGTGCCAGCAGGCGATCAACAGTGAACACTGAAGCTTTCTTT.

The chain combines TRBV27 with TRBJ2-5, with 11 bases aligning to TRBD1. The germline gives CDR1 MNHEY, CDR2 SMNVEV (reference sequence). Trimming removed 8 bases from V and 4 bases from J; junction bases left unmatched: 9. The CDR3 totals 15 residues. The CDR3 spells CASRGTGGSGETQYF. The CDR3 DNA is TGTGCCAGCCGAGGGACAGGGGGGTCCGGAGAGACCCAGTACTTC.

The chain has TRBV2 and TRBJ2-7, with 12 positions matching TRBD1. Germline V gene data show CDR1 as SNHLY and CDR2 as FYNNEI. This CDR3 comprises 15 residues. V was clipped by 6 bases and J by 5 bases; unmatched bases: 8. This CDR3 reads CASSDRDRGPHEQYF. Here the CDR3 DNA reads TGTGCCAGCAGCGACCGGGACAGGGGGCCTCACGAGCAGTACTTC.

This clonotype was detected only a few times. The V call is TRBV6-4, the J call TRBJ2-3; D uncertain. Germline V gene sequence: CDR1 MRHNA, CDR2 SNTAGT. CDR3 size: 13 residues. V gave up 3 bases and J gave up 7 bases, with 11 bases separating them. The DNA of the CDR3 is TGTGCCAGCAGTGAGGCCCCTGGGAATACGCAGTATTTT. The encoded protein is CASSEAPGNTQYF.

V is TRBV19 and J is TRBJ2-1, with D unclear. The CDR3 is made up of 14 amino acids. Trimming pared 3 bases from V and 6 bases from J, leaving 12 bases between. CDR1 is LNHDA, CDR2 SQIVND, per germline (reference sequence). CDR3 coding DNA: TGTGCCAGTAGTATGGCGGCATCGCCCAATGAGCAGTTCTTC. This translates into CASSMAASPNEQFF.

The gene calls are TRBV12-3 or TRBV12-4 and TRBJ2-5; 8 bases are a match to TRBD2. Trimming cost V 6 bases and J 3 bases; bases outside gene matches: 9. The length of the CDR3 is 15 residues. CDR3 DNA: TGTGCCAGCAGCCCCGGCGGGGGGCGGGAAGAGACCCAGTACTTC. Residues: CASSPGGGREETQYF.

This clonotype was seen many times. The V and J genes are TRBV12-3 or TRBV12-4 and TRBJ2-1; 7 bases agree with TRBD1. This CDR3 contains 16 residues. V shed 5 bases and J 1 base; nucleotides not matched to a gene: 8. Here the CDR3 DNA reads TGTGCCAGCAGTAATCGACAGGGCGGGTCCTACAATGAGCAGTTCTTC. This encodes CASSNRQGGSYNEQFF.